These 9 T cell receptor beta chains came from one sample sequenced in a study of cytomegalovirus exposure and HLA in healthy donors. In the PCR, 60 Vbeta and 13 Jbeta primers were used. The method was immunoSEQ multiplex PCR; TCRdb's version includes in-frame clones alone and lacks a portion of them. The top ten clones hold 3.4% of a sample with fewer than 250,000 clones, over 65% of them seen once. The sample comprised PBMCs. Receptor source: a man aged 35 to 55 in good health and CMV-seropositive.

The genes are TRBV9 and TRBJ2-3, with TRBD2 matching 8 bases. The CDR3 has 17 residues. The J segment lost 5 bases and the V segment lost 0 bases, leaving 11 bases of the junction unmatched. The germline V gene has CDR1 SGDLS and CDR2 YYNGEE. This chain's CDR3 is CASSVVAGGPGLDTQYF. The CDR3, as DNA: TGTGCCAGCAGCGTAGTGGCGGGGGGCCCGGGGTTAGATACGCAGTATTTT. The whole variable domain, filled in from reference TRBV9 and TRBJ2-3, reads DSGVTQTPKHLITATGQRVTLRCSPRSGDLSVYWYQQSLDQGLQFLIQYYNGEERAKGNILERFSAQQFPDLHSELNLSSLELGDSALYFCASSVVAGGPGLDTQYFGPGTRLTVL.

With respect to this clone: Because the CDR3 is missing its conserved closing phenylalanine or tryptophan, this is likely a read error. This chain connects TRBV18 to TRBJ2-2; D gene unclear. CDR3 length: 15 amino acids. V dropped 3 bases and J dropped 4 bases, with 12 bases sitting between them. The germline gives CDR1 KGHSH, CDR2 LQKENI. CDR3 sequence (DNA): TGTGCCAGCTCACCTTTTCGATATGGCACCGGGGAGCTGTTTCTT. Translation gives CASSPFRYGTGELFL.

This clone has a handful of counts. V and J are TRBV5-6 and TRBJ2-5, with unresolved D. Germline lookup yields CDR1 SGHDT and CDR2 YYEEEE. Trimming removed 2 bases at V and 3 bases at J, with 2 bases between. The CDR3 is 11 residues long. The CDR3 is CASSFKETQYF. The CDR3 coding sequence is TGTGCCAGCAGCTTTAAAGAGACCCAGTACTTC.

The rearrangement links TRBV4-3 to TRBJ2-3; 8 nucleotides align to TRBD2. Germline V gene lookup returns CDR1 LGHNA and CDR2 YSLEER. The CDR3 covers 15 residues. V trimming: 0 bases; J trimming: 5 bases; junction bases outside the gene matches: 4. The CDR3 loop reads CASSQDRAGEDTQYF. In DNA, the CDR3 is TGCGCCAGCAGCCAAGACCGAGCGGGGGAAGATACGCAGTATTTT.

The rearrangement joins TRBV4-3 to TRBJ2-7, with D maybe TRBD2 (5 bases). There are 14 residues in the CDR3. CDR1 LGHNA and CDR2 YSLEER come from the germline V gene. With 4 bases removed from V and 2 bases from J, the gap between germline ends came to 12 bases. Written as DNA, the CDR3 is TGCGCCAGCAGCCTAACCGGGAAAACCTACGAGCAGTACTTC. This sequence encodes CASSLTGKTYEQYF.

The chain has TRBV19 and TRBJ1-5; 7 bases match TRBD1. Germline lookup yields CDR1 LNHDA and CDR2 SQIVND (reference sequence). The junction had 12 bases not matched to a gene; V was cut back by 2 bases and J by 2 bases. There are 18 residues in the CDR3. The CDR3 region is CASSIRGLTGSGNQPQHF. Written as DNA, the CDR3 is TGTGCCAGTAGTATACGGGGGTTGACAGGGTCCGGCAATCAGCCCCAGCATTTT.

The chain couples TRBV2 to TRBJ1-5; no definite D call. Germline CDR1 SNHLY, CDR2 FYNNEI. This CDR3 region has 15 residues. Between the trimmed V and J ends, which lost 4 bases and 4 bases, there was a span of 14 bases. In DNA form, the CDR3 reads TGTGCCAGCAGTGCCCAAGGACGGGAGAATCAGCCCCAGCATTTT. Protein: CASSAQGRENQPQHF.

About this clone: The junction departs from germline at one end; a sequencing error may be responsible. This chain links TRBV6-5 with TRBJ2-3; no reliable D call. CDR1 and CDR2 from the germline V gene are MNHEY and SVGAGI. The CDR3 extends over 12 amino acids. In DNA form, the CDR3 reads TGTGCCATCAGTGAGTCGTCAGATACGCAGTATTTT. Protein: CAISESSDTQYF.

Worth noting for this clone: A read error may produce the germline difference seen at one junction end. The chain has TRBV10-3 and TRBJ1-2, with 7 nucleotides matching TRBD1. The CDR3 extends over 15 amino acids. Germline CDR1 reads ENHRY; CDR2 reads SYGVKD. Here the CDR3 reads CASSDGQDLVYGYTF. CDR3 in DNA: TGTGCCAGCAGTGACGGACAGGACCTGGTCTATGGCTACACCTTC.